These T cell receptor beta chains were read from a single sample in a study of T cells in Graves' hyperthyroidism and ophthalmopathy. TCRdb processed the multiplex PCR reads anew with MiXCR; each CDR3 protein has one entry. The sample holds approximately 600,000 distinct CDR3 sequences, around 14% seen once. Sample: blood. These receptors originate from a woman aged 25 to 45 with Graves' hyperthyroidism that later progressed to Graves' ophthalmopathy. CDR3s include the opening cysteine and the closing phenylalanine or tryptophan. Fields, in order: V gene, clone size, D gene, J gene, CDR3 protein, CDR3 DNA. A D gene is named only where the DNA matches it firmly. Clone sizes are given selectively: once, few, many, or a class where the clone is expanded.

V gene: TRBV12-3/TRBV12-4
clone size: -
D gene: -
J gene: TRBJ1-1
CDR3 protein: CASSFMTGTGAFF
CDR3 DNA: TGTGCCAGCAGTTTTATGACAGGCACTGGAGCTTTCTTT

V gene: TRBV3-1
clone size: -
D gene: -
J gene: TRBJ1-1
CDR3 protein: CASSQKGRLIFF
CDR3 DNA: TGTGCCAGCAGCCAAAAGGGCAGGCTGATATTCTTT

V gene: TRBV30
clone size: -
D gene: -
J gene: TRBJ2-5
CDR3 protein: CAWSVSLHRVTQYF
CDR3 DNA: TGTGCCTGGAGTGTCAGCCTCCATCGCGTGACCCAGTACTTC

V gene: TRBV7-3
clone size: many
D gene: TRBD1
J gene: TRBJ2-1
CDR3 protein: CASSLEGTAKFF
CDR3 DNA: TGTGCCAGCAGCTTAGAAGGGACAGCCAAGTTCTTC

V gene: TRBV12-3/TRBV12-4
clone size: many
D gene: -
J gene: TRBJ2-3
CDR3 protein: CASSARQESSGRNTQYF
CDR3 DNA: TGTGCCAGCAGTGCACGACAGGAGTCCTCAGGGAGGAATACGCAGTATTTT

V gene: TRBV7-9
clone size: many
D gene: TRBD1
J gene: TRBJ2-3
CDR3 protein: CASSSNRDSTSTDTQYF
CDR3 DNA: TGTGCCAGCAGCTCCAACCGGGACAGCACTAGCACAGATACGCAGTATTTT

V gene: TRBV5-6
clone size: few
D gene: TRBD2
J gene: TRBJ2-3
CDR3 protein: CASSSKGALAGGDTQYF
CDR3 DNA: TGTGCCAGCAGCTCAAAGGGGGCACTAGCGGGAGGGGATACGCAGTATTTT

V gene: TRBV6-1
clone size: -
D gene: TRBD1
J gene: TRBJ2-7
CDR3 protein: CASRTPGQSYEQYF
CDR3 DNA: TGTGCCAGCAGGACACCGGGACAGTCCTACGAGCAGTACTTC

V gene: TRBV11-3
clone size: many
D gene: TRBD2
J gene: TRBJ2-2
CDR3 protein: CASSSIQTSGRPGGELFF
CDR3 DNA: TGTGCCAGCAGCTCCATACAGACTAGCGGGAGACCTGGCGGGGAGCTGTTTTTT

V gene: TRBV10-3
clone size: many
D gene: -
J gene: TRBJ2-5
CDR3 protein: CAISGSTVIGTQYF
CDR3 DNA: TGTGCCATCAGTGGGTCGACAGTTATCGGGACCCAGTACTTC

V gene: TRBV27
clone size: many
D gene: -
J gene: TRBJ2-5
CDR3 protein: CASSFYGGLRTQYF
CDR3 DNA: TGTGCCAGCAGTTTCTACGGCGGCCTCCGGACCCAGTACTTC

V gene: TRBV10-3
clone size: -
D gene: -
J gene: TRBJ2-1
CDR3 protein: CAISAGPPSGGFSSYNEQFF
CDR3 DNA: TGTGCCATCAGTGCGGGCCCCCCCAGCGGTGGATTCAGCTCCTACAATGAGCAGTTCTTC

V gene: TRBV7-9
clone size: many
D gene: TRBD2
J gene: TRBJ2-1
CDR3 protein: CASSLTSGIGEQFF
CDR3 DNA: TGTGCCAGCAGCCTGACTAGCGGGATTGGAGAGCAGTTCTTC

V gene: TRBV19
clone size: few
D gene: -
J gene: TRBJ2-5
CDR3 protein: CASSLQVYQETQYF
CDR3 DNA: TGTGCCAGTAGTCTTCAAGTGTACCAAGAGACCCAGTACTTC

V gene: TRBV28
clone size: many
D gene: -
J gene: TRBJ2-7
CDR3 protein: CASSPGSVPYEQYF
CDR3 DNA: TGTGCCAGCAGTCCGGGGTCAGTCCCCTACGAGCAGTACTTC

V gene: TRBV11-2
clone size: -
D gene: TRBD1
J gene: TRBJ1-2
CDR3 protein: CASSLGDRGDGYTF
CDR3 DNA: TGTGCCAGCAGCTTGGGGGACAGGGGTGATGGCTACACCTTC

V gene: TRBV9
clone size: -
D gene: TRBD1
J gene: TRBJ1-1
CDR3 protein: CASSASGTGIYTEAFF
CDR3 DNA: TGTGCCAGCAGCGCCTCCGGGACAGGGATTTACACTGAAGCTTTCTTT

V gene: TRBV7-3
clone size: many
D gene: TRBD1
J gene: TRBJ2-3
CDR3 protein: CASGKTGGTDTQYF
CDR3 DNA: TGTGCCAGCGGAAAGACAGGGGGAACAGATACGCAGTATTTT

V gene: TRBV5-1
clone size: many
D gene: TRBD2
J gene: TRBJ2-3
CDR3 protein: CASSKGLSIQADTQYF
CDR3 DNA: TGCGCCAGCAGCAAGGGACTAAGTATTCAGGCAGATACGCAGTATTTT

V gene: TRBV19
clone size: -
D gene: -
J gene: TRBJ1-6
CDR3 protein: CASTGIYNSPLHF
CDR3 DNA: TGTGCCAGTACGGGAATTTATAATTCACCCCTCCACTTT

V gene: TRBV5-4
clone size: few
D gene: TRBD2
J gene: TRBJ2-1
CDR3 protein: CASATPLAENNEQFF
CDR3 DNA: TGTGCCAGCGCCACCCCGCTAGCGGAAAACAATGAGCAGTTCTTC

V gene: TRBV12-3/TRBV12-4
clone size: many
D gene: TRBD2
J gene: TRBJ2-1
CDR3 protein: CASSFWASGRRVNYNEQFF
CDR3 DNA: TGTGCCAGCAGTTTTTGGGCTAGCGGGAGAAGGGTCAACTACAATGAGCAGTTCTTC

V gene: TRBV28
clone size: -
D gene: TRBD1
J gene: TRBJ1-1
CDR3 protein: CASSTGQGLGTEAFF
CDR3 DNA: TGTGCCAGCAGTACAGGACAGGGGCTGGGCACTGAAGCTTTCTTT